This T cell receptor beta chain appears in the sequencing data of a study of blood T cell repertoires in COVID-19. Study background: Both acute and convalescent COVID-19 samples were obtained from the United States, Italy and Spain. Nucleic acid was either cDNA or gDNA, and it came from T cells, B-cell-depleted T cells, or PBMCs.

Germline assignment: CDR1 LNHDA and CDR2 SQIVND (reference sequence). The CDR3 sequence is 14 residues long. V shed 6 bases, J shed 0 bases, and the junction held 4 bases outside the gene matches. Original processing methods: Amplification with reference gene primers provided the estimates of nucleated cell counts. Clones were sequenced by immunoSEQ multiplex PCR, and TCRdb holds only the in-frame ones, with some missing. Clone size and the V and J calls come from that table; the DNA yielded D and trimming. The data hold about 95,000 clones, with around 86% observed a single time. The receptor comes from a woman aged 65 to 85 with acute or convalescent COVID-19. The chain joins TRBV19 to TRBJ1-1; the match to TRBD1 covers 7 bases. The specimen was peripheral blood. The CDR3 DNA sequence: TGTGCCAGTAGGAGGGGGCGCATGAACACTGAAGCTTTCTTT. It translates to CASRRGRMNTEAFF.